This T cell receptor beta chain was identified during a study of cytomegalovirus exposure and HLA in healthy donors. Study-wide results and caveats: Immune exposure data for these donors was limited to CMV serostatus. Other equally common chains were less clonally expanded than HLA-associated TCR beta chains, a later analysis showed. Using a false discovery rate of 0.05, a later analysis showed that approximately 17,000 TCR beta sequences were associated with HLA alleles.

V lost 5 bases to trimming and J lost 5 bases; unmatched junction nucleotides: 8. CDR1 is MNHEY, CDR2 SVGAGI, per germline. The CDR3 consists of 14 residues. This clone was seen a handful of times. Its antigen is unidentified. With 60 Vbeta and 13 Jbeta primers, the PCR was carried out. The data were produced by immunoSEQ multiplex PCR, yet TCRdb's version contains in-frame clones alone and is incomplete. The sample lists around 210,000 clones, around 80% occurring once. The clonotype was recovered from a boy aged 5-17 years in good health and CMV-seronegative. Sequencing was done on a sample of PBMCs. V and J are TRBV6-5 and TRBJ1-1, with 7 nucleotides matching TRBD1. Here the CDR3 reads CASSNGQVKTEAFF. The DNA for the CDR3 is TGTGCCAGCAGTAACGGACAGGTTAAGACTGAAGCTTTCTTT.